Reported below is one T cell receptor beta chain. Its antigen remains unidentified. The germline V gene encodes CDR1 SGHAT and CDR2 FQNNGV. V lost 3 bases and J 1 base, leaving 7 bases between the germline ends. The CDR3 is made up of 13 amino acids. PCR primers comprised 60 Vbeta and 13 Jbeta primers. TCRdb keeps only in-frame clones here, not all; method: immunoSEQ multiplex PCR. The profile shows under 150,000 clones, roughly four fifths of them singletons. The data originate from a study of cytomegalovirus exposure and HLA in healthy donors. Findings of the study overall: Cytomegalovirus association was assigned to over 150 TCR beta chains. Among CMV-associated TCR beta chains, most appeared HLA-restricted in a later analysis. The productive fraction for most TCR beta V segments was about 87% or about 30% in an earlier analysis. Rarity marked most TCR sequences, yet some public TCRs occurred in many donors.

The receptor was isolated from a middle-aged man in good health and CMV-seropositive. Material for sequencing was PBMCs. The chain uses TRBV11-2 and TRBJ2-7; the D is unclear. The DNA of the CDR3 is TGTGCCAGCAGCTTTCGGAGTTCCTACGAGCAGTACTTC. Translating it yields CASSFRSSYEQYF.